Listed here are 19 T cell receptor beta chains from one sample, sequenced in a study of blood T cell repertoires in COVID-19. Assay: immunoSEQ multiplex PCR; the TCRdb copy retains only in-frame clones and omits some. The data hold 250,000 to 300,000 clones, with 75% to 90% observed a single time. The sequenced material came from peripheral blood. The receptors derive from a middle-aged woman with acute or convalescent COVID-19.

V usage is TRBV2 and J usage is TRBJ2-2; possibly TRBD1 for D (5 bases). V was trimmed by 4 bases and J by 1 base, leaving 10 bases between them. The CDR3 covers 15 residues. The V gene's germline CDR1 is SNHLY and CDR2 FYNNEI. CDR3 sequence reads: CASSAQVMNTGELFF. CDR3 DNA sequence: TGTGCCAGCAGTGCACAGGTGATGAACACCGGGGAGCTGTTTTTT.

The chain links TRBV2 to TRBJ1-1; D unclear. Trimming pared 3 bases from V and 3 bases from J, leaving 2 bases between. Germline values: CDR1 SNHLY, CDR2 FYNNEI. The CDR3 consists of 11 residues. In DNA form, the CDR3 reads TGTGCCAGCAGTGACTACACTGAAGCTTTCTTT. Translation gives CASSDYTEAFF. Variable domain in full (rest from reference TRBV2 and TRBJ1-1): EPEVTQTPSHQVTQMGQEVILRCVPISNHLYFYWYRQILGQKVEFLVSFYNNEISEKSEIFDDQFSVERPDGSNFTLKIRSTKLEDSAMYFCASSDYTEAFFGQGTRLTVV.

This rearrangement joins TRBV7-2 to TRBJ1-5, with D unresolved. Trimming removed 4 bases at V and 7 bases at J, with 14 bases between. Per germline, CDR1 SGHTA and CDR2 FQGNSA. This CDR3 is built from 14 residues. The CDR3 is CASSYGPPGQPQHF. DNA of the CDR3: TGTGCCAGCAGCTATGGGCCCCCGGGACAGCCCCAGCATTTT.

This clone was observed a single time. The rearrangement links TRBV19 to TRBJ2-1, with TRBD1 matching over 7 bases. CDR1 and CDR2 (germline): LNHDA, SQIVND (reference sequence). The trim removed 7 bases at V and 5 bases at J, leaving 11 bases unmatched. This CDR3 is built from 15 residues. The CDR3 loop is CASTHPGTANNEQFF. CDR3 sequence (DNA): TGTGCCAGTACCCACCCCGGGACAGCTAACAATGAGCAGTTCTTC.

The V and J genes are TRBV7-8 and TRBJ1-3; D possibly corresponds to TRBD1 (6 bases). The CDR3 spans 15 residues. Per germline, CDR1 SGHVS and CDR2 FQNEAQ. The V gene lost 5 bases and the J gene lost 1 base, with 12 bases spanning the gap. In nucleotides, the CDR3 is TGTGCCAGCAGCGGAGAGCAGGGGTCTGGAAACACCATATATTTT. Its translation: CASSGEQGSGNTIYF.

The rearrangement joins TRBV5-1 to TRBJ1-5; D unresolved. Deletions cut 5 bases from V and 5 bases from J, with 11 bases between. Looked up from germline, CDR1 is SGHRS and CDR2 is YFSETQ. CDR3 length equals 13 residues. The CDR3 DNA sequence: TGCGCCAGCAGTGAGGGCTCCGATCAGCCCCAGCATTTT. Amino acids: CASSEGSDQPQHF.

This chain links TRBV29-1 with TRBJ1-1; D is unclear. CDR1 and CDR2 from the germline V gene are SQVTM and ANQGSEA. The CDR3 is 15 residues long. V was pared by 3 bases and J by 0 bases, with 14 bases between. CDR3 protein: CSVDVPGDMNTEAFF. The CDR3 DNA reads as TGCAGCGTTGATGTACCGGGAGACATGAACACTGAAGCTTTCTTT.

The V and J genes are TRBV6-5 and TRBJ1-1; 10 nucleotides agree with TRBD1. V lost 8 bases and J lost 11; bases outside the gene matches: 11. Germline values: CDR1 MNHEY, CDR2 SVGAGI. The CDR3 extends over 13 amino acids. CDR3: CASAPGTGVLAFF. The CDR3 nucleotides read TGTGCCAGCGCCCCCGGGACAGGGGTACTGGCTTTCTTT.

This sequence joins TRBV7-2 and TRBJ1-1; the match to TRBD1 covers 9 bases. The CDR3 length is 16 residues. The trim removed 2 bases at V and 13 bases at J, leaving 17 bases unmatched. Germline values: CDR1 SGHTA, CDR2 FQGNSA. The CDR3 protein is CASSLRQGERGSLGFF. Written as DNA, the CDR3 is TGTGCCAGCAGCTTAAGACAGGGGGAACGCGGTAGCCTGGGTTTCTTT. Combining the CDR3 with reference TRBV7-2 and TRBJ1-1 gives the whole variable domain GAGVSQSPSNKVTEKGKDVELRCDPISGHTALYWYRQSLGQGLEFLIYFQGNSAPDKSGLPSDRFSAERTGGSVSTLTIQRTQQEDSAVYLCASSLRQGERGSLGFFGQGTRLTVV.

The J gene is TRBJ2-1, the V gene TRBV12-3 or TRBV12-4; D is perhaps TRBD2 (6 bases). The CDR3 is 13 amino acids. Between the trimmed V and J ends, which lost 6 bases and 5 bases, there was a span of 11 bases. Here the CDR3 DNA reads TGTGCCAGCAGCCGATCGGGGGACAATGAGCAGTTCTTC. Translated: CASSRSGDNEQFF.

Worth noting for this clone: This CDR3 is also generated by other DNA sequences in the sample. The chain joins TRBV3-1 (or the pseudogene TRBV3-2) to TRBJ1-1, with 7 bases matching TRBD1. CDR1 and CDR2 from the germline V gene are LGHDT and YNNKEL (reference sequence). Germline trimming cut 6 bases from V and 0 bases from J; bases unmatched to any gene: 4. The CDR3 runs to 14 residues. The CDR3 DNA reads TGTGCCAGCAGTCAACAGGGGTTGAACACTGAAGCTTTCTTT. As protein: CASSQQGLNTEAFF.

This chain connects TRBV3-1 (or the pseudogene TRBV3-2) to TRBJ1-1, with D unresolved. Trimming shortened V by 4 bases and J by 2 bases, and 17 bases separated the two germline ends. Germline CDR1 is LGHDT and CDR2 is YNNKEL (reference sequence). This CDR3 contains 16 residues. Written as DNA, the CDR3 is TGTGCCAGCAGCCCTGCTGAGGAAAGACTTAACACTGAAGCTTTCTTT. This codes for CASSPAEERLNTEAFF.

The V and J genes are TRBV2 and TRBJ1-2; 10 nucleotides align to TRBD1. Germline CDR1 and CDR2: SNHLY and FYNNEI. V shed 6 bases and J 2 bases; nucleotides not matched to a gene: 9. The CDR3 covers 16 residues. The chain's CDR3 is CASSSGQGILNYGYTF. In nucleotides, the CDR3 is TGTGCCAGCAGCTCGGGACAGGGGATATTGAACTATGGCTACACCTTC. Variable domain in full (rest from reference TRBV2 and TRBJ1-2): EPEVTQTPSHQVTQMGQEVILRCVPISNHLYFYWYRQILGQKVEFLVSFYNNEISEKSEIFDDQFSVERPDGSNFTLKIRSTKLEDSAMYFCASSSGQGILNYGYTFGSGTRLTVV.

This chain connects TRBV5-1 to TRBJ2-2, with 12 bases lining up with TRBD2. This CDR3 has 16 amino acids. V lost 7 bases and J lost 4; bases outside the gene matches: 8. The V gene's germline CDR1 is SGHRS and CDR2 YFSETQ. CDR3 protein: CASAPLTSGGTGELFF. CDR3 nucleotides: TGCGCCAGCGCACCGTTGACTAGCGGGGGCACCGGGGAGCTGTTTTTT.

The chain links TRBV18 to TRBJ1-4; 8 nucleotides line up with TRBD1. Germline V CDR1 and CDR2: KGHSH, LQKENI. CDR3 length equals 15 residues. The V segment lost 3 bases and the J segment 7 bases; nucleotides outside the gene matches: 7. CDR3 in amino acids: CASSPQGAQGEKLFF. In nucleotides, the CDR3 is TGTGCCAGCTCACCCCAGGGGGCTCAAGGTGAAAAACTGTTTTTT.

This chain uses TRBV7-6 with TRBJ1-5; 7 bases map to TRBD1. This CDR3 has 13 amino acids. Germline V gives CDR1 SGHVS, CDR2 FNYEAQ. J gave up 7 bases and V 4 bases, and 4 bases lay outside the gene matches. This CDR3 reads CASSSRQGQPQHF. The CDR3 DNA follows: TGTGCCAGCAGCTCCCGACAGGGCCAGCCCCAGCATTTT. The full variable domain, its missing parts supplied by reference TRBV7-6 and TRBJ1-5, is GAGVSQSPRYKVTKRGQDVALRCDPISGHVSLYWYRQALGQGPEFLTYFNYEAQQDKSGLPNDRFSAERPEGSISTLTIQRTEQRDSAMYRCASSSRQGQPQHFGDGTRLSIL.

The chain couples TRBV4-1 to TRBJ1-5; no clear D. Between the trimmed V and J ends, which lost 0 bases and 0 bases, there was a span of 6 bases. This CDR3 comprises 15 residues. Germline CDR1 is MGHRA and CDR2 is YSYEKL. The CDR3 DNA sequence: TGCGCCAGCAGCCAAGACCGGGGTAGCAATCAGCCCCAGCATTTT. This sequence encodes CASSQDRGSNQPQHF.

The CDR3 reads CAISGESSYEQYV. CDR3 bases: TGTGCCATCAGTGGTGAGAGCTCCTACGAGCAGTACGTC. The rearrangement uses TRBV10-3 and TRBJ2-7; D unresolved. Between the trimmed V and J ends, which lost 4 bases and 0 bases, there was a span of 7 bases. Germline assignment: CDR1 ENHRY and CDR2 SYGVKD. There are 13 residues in the CDR3.

This clone was seen just once. The chain couples TRBV4-1 to TRBJ1-1; D is uncertain. This CDR3 has 13 amino acids. CDR1 MGHRA and CDR2 YSYEKL come from the germline V gene. V lost 3 bases, J lost 1 base, and 6 bases lay in between. The CDR3 is CASSQASNTEAFF. The CDR3 DNA follows: TGCGCCAGCAGCCAGGCCTCGAACACTGAAGCTTTCTTT.